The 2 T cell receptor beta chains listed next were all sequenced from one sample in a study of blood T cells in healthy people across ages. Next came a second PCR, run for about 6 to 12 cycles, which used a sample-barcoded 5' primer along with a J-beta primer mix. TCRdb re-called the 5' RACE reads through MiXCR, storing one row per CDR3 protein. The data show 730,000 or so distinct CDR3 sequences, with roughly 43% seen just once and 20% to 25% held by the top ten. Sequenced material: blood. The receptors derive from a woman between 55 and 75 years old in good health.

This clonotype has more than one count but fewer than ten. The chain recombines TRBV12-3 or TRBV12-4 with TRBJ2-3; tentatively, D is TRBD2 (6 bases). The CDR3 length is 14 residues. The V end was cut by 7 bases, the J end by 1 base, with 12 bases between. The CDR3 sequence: CASTPIAGTDTQYF. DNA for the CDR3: TGTGCCAGCACCCCCATAGCGGGCACAGATACGCAGTATTTT.

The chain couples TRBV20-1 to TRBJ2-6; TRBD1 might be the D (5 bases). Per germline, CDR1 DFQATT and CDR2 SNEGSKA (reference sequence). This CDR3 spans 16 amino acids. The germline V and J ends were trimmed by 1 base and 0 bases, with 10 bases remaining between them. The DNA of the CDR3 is TGCAGTGCTAGAGGTGACAGATCCTCTGGGGCCAACGTCCTGACTTTC. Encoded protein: CSARGDRSSGANVLTF.